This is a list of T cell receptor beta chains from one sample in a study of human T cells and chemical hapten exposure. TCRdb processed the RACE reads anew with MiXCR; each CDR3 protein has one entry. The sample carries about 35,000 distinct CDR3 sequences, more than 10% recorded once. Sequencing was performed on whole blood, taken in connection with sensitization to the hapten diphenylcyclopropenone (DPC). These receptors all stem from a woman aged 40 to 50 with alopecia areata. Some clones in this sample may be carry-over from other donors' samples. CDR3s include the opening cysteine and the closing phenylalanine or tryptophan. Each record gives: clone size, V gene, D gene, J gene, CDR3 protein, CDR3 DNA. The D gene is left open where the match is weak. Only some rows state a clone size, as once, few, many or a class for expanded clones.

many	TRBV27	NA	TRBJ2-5	CASSFFLGGETQYF	TGTGCCAGCAGTTTTTTCTTGGGAGGAGAGACCCAGTACTTC
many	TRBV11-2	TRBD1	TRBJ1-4	CASSSMGQGNEKLFF	TGTGCCAGCAGTTCCATGGGACAGGGAAATGAAAAACTGTTTTTT
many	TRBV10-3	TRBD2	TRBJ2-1	CAIGEGTHNEQFF	TGTGCCATCGGGGAGGGAACCCACAATGAGCAGTTCTTC
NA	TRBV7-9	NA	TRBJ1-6	CASTRSRGNSYNSPLHF	TGTGCCAGCACCCGAAGCAGGGGAAACTCCTATAATTCACCCCTCCACTTT
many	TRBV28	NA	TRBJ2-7	CASSPQPLYEQYF	TGTGCCAGCAGTCCTCAGCCGCTCTACGAGCAGTACTTC
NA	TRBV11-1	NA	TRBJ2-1	CASSLGGDEQFF	TGTGCCAGCAGCTTAGGAGGGGATGAGCAGTTCTTC
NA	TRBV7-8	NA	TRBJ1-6	CASSLGAHNSPLHF	TGTGCCAGCAGCTTAGGGGCCCATAATTCACCCCTCCACTTT
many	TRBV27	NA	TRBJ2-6	CASSLSLGSGANVLTF	TGTGCCAGCAGTTTATCGCTGGGTTCTGGGGCCAACGTCCTGACTTTC
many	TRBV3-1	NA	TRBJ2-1	CASRLARTRGDEQFF	TGTGCCAGCAGACTAGCTAGGACGCGGGGCGATGAGCAGTTCTTC
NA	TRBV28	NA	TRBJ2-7	CASSLFGPKEQYF	TGTGCCAGCAGTTTATTCGGCCCTAAGGAGCAGTACTTC
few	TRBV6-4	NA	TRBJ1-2	CASSHYGYTF	TGTGCCAGCAGCCACTATGGCTACACCTTC
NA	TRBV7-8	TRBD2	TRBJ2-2	CASSPIRTSGNAGELFF	TGTGCCAGCAGCCCGATACGGACTAGCGGGAACGCCGGGGAGCTGTTTTTT
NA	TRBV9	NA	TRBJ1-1	CASSSPSGAEGTEAFF	TGTGCCAGCAGCTCCCCGAGCGGGGCCGAAGGCACTGAAGCTTTCTTT
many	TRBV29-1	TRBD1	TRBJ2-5	CSVGTGQETQYF	TGCAGCGTTGGGACAGGGCAAGAGACCCAGTACTTC
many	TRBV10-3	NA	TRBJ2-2	CAISDPRRGGELFF	TGTGCCATCAGTGACCCCCGGCGGGGCGGGGAGCTGTTTTTT
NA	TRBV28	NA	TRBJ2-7	CASQGSKYEQYF	TGTGCCAGCCAGGGCTCTAAGTACGAGCAGTACTTC
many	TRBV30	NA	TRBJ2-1	CAWEVGATRSYNEQFF	TGTGCCTGGGAGGTTGGGGCAACAAGATCCTACAATGAGCAGTTCTTC
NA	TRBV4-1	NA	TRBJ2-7	CASSQAGVPRSYEQYF	TGCGCCAGCAGCCAAGCGGGGGTGCCGAGGTCCTACGAGCAGTACTTC
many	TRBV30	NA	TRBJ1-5	CAWSGISQPQHF	TGTGCCTGGAGTGGGATCAGTCAGCCCCAGCATTTT
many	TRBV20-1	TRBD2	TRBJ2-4	CSASGGEKNIQYF	TGCAGTGCTAGCGGGGGGGAGAAAAACATTCAGTACTTC
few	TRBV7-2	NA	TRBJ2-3	CASSLGTNTQYF	TGTGCCAGCAGCTTGGGGACAAATACGCAGTATTTT
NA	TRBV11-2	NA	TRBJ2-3	CASSSIRGSSLADTQYF	TGTGCCAGCAGCTCCATACGGGGGTCAAGTCTCGCAGATACGCAGTATTTT
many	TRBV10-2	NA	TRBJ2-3	CASSDAGTSTDTQYF	TGCGCCAGCAGTGATGCGGGGACTAGCACAGATACGCAGTATTTT
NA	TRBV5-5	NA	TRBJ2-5	CASSLDATLQETQYF	TGTGCCAGCAGCTTGGACGCGACTCTTCAAGAGACCCAGTACTTC
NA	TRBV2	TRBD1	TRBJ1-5	CASSRDRAGQPQHF	TGTGCCAGCAGTCGGGACAGGGCGGGGCAGCCCCAGCATTTT
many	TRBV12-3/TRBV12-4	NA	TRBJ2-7	CASSLGLKREQYF	TGTGCCAGCAGTTTGGGATTAAAACGGGAGCAGTACTTC
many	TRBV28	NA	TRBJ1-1	CASSLTVTEAFF	TGTGCCAGCAGTTTAACAGTTACTGAAGCTTTCTTT
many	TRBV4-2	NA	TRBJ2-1	CASSQTSLSYNEQFF	TGTGCCAGCAGCCAAACTAGTTTATCCTACAATGAGCAGTTCTTC